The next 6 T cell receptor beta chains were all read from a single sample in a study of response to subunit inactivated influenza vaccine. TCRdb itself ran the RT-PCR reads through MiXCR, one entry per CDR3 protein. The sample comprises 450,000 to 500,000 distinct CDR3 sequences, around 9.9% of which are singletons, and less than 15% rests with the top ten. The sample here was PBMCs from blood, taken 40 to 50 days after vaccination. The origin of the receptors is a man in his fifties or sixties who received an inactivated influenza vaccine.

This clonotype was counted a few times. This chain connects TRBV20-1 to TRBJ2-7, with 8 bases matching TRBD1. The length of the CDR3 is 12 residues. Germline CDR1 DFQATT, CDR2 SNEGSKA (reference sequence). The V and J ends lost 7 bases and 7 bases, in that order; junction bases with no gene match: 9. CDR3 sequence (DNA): TGCAGTGTCAGCCCAGGGGGCGGGGAGCAGTACTTC. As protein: CSVSPGGGEQYF.

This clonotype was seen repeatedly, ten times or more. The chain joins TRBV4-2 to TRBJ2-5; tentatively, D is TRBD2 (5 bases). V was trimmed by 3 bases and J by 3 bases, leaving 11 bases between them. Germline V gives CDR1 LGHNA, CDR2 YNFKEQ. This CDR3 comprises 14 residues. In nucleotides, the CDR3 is TGTGCCAGCAGCCAGGGAGCACTAGAAGAGACCCAGTACTTC. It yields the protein CASSQGALEETQYF.

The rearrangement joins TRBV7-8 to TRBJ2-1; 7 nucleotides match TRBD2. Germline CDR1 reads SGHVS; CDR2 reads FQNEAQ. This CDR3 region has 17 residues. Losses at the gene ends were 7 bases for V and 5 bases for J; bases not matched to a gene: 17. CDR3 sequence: CASNNRPVFAGDNEQFF. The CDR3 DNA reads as TGTGCCAGCAACAATCGACCGGTCTTTGCGGGGGACAATGAGCAGTTCTTC. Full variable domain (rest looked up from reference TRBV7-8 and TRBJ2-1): GAGVSQSPRYKVAKRGQDVALRCDPISGHVSLFWYQQALGQGPEFLTYFQNEAQLDKSGLPSDRFFAERPEGSVSTLKIQRTQQEDSAVYLCASNNRPVFAGDNEQFFGPGTRLTVL.

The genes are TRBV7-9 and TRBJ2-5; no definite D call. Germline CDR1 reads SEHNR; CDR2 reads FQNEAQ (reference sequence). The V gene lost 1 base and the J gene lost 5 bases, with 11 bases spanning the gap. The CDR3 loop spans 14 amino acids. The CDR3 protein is CASSLETPLETQYF. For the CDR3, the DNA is TGTGCCAGCAGCTTAGAGACTCCTCTGGAGACCCAGTACTTC.

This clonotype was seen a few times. In nucleotides, the CDR3 is TGTGCCAGCAGCCAAGATCTGGCTAGCGGGGTCACAGATACGCAGTATTTT. It encodes CASSQDLASGVTDTQYF. The chain couples TRBV4-2 to TRBJ2-3; 9 bases match TRBD2. The CDR3 is 17 residues long. J lost 2 bases, V lost 0 bases, and 6 bases had no gene match. Germline V gene lookup returns CDR1 LGHNA and CDR2 YNFKEQ.

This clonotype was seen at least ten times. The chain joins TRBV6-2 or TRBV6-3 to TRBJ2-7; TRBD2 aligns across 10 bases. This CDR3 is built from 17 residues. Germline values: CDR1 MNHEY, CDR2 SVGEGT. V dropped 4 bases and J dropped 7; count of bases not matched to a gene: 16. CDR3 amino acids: CASSSYLLAGTDGEQYF. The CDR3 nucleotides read TGTGCCAGCAGTTCCTATTTACTAGCGGGGACGGACGGGGAGCAGTACTTC.